These T cell receptor beta chains were read from a single sample in a study of cytomegalovirus exposure and HLA in healthy donors. The table came from immunoSEQ multiplex PCR; TCRdb's copy has only in-frame clones and leaves some out. The sample totals about 130,000 clones. Source material: PBMCs. Receptors originate from a woman between 40 and 50 years old in good health and CMV-seronegative. Each CDR3 is given with its conserved first and last residue. The order of the fields is D gene, V gene, J gene, CDR3 protein, CDR3 DNA. A D gene is named only where the DNA matches it firmly.

TRBD2,TRBV5-6,TRBJ2-3,CASRTIGTIRADTQYF,TGTGCCAGCAGAACTATCGGGACTATTCGGGCAGATACGCAGTATTTT
TRBD2,TRBV28,TRBJ2-1,CASSTWGGWFF,TGTGCCAGCAGTACCTGGGGGGGGTGGTTCTTC
TRBD2,TRBV9,TRBJ2-3,CASSEISGASTDTQYF,TGTGCCAGCAGCGAGATAAGCGGGGCTAGCACAGATACGCAGTATTTT
NA,TRBV10-2,TRBJ1-4,CASRAGREATNEKLFF,TGCGCCAGCAGAGCCGGGAGGGAAGCAACTAATGAAAAACTGTTTTTT
TRBD1,TRBV5-1,TRBJ2-7,CASSSRDRGDEQYF,TGCGCCAGCAGCTCCCGGGACAGGGGGGACGAGCAGTACTTC
TRBD1,TRBV18,TRBJ1-1,CASSARQGITEAFF,TGTGCCAGCTCAGCACGACAGGGCATCACTGAAGCTTTCTTT
NA,TRBV7-2,TRBJ2-3,CASSLDWGPDTQYF,TGTGCCAGCAGCTTAGATTGGGGGCCAGATACGCAGTATTTT
TRBD2,TRBV19,TRBJ2-3,CASDKTSGATDTQYF,TGTGCCAGTGACAAGACTAGCGGGGCCACAGATACGCAGTATTTT
NA,TRBV5-1,TRBJ2-5,CASSFPGETQYF,TGCGCCAGCAGCTTTCCCGGGGAGACCCAGTACTTC
TRBD1,TRBV5-6,TRBJ1-1,CASSTGQLNTEAFF,TGTGCCAGCAGCACGGGACAGTTGAACACTGAAGCTTTCTTT
TRBD1,TRBV13,TRBJ2-1,CASSFGTGRFF,TGTGCCAGCAGCTTCGGGACAGGGCGATTCTTC
TRBD2,TRBV5-1,TRBJ2-3,CATGTSGAITDTQYF,TGCGCCACCGGGACTAGCGGAGCTATCACAGATACGCAGTATTTT
TRBD1,TRBV6-6,TRBJ2-7,CASRDRGRHEQYF,TGTGCCAGCAGGGACAGGGGGCGGCACGAGCAGTACTTC
NA,TRBV5-1,TRBJ2-3,CASTSETDTQYF,TGCGCCAGCACTAGCGAAACAGATACGCAGTATTTT
NA,TRBV18,TRBJ1-1,CASSPGGNPEAFF,TGTGCCAGCTCACCAGGGGGGAATCCTGAAGCTTTCTTT
TRBD2,TRBV18,TRBJ2-3,CASSHGETSGGSDTQYF,TGTGCCAGCTCACACGGGGAGACTAGCGGGGGATCGGATACGCAGTATTTT
TRBD1,TRBV7-9,TRBJ1-1,CASSFGQGNTEAFF,TGTGCCAGCAGCTTCGGACAGGGGAACACTGAAGCTTTCTTT
NA,TRBV4-1,TRBJ1-1,CASSQDPLGLGTEAFF,TGCGCCAGCAGCCAGGACCCCCTGGGGCTGGGCACTGAAGCTTTCTTT
NA,TRBV9,TRBJ1-6,CASSVVWASPLHF,TGTGCCAGCAGCGTAGTTTGGGCTTCACCCCTCCACTTT
TRBD1,TRBV7-9,TRBJ1-2,CASSLLASRTGVDGYTF,TGTGCCAGCAGCTTACTAGCTAGTAGGACAGGGGTGGATGGCTACACCTTC
NA,TRBV7-3,TRBJ1-1,CASSVQGGLNTEAFF,TGTGCCAGCAGCGTTCAAGGGGGATTGAACACTGAAGCTTTCTTT
TRBD1,TRBV28,TRBJ1-1,CASSPVGDRGLYTEAFF,TGTGCCAGCAGCCCGGTTGGGGACAGGGGACTGTACACTGAAGCTTTCTTT
NA,TRBV27,TRBJ1-6,CASSLGPPPLHF,TGTGCCAGCAGTTTAGGGCCACCACCCCTCCACTTT
TRBD1,TRBV5-1,TRBJ2-2,CASSLVPGGLTGELFF,TGCGCCAGCAGCTTGGTGCCAGGGGGCCTCACCGGGGAGCTGTTTTTT
NA,TRBV6-5,TRBJ2-1,CASSYSNSYYNEQFF,TGTGCCAGCAGTTACTCGAACAGCTACTACAATGAGCAGTTCTTC
NA,TRBV7-2,TRBJ1-5,CASSLFKGDNQPQHF,TGTGCCAGCAGCTTATTTAAGGGGGACAATCAGCCCCAGCATTTT
NA,TRBV6-5,TRBJ2-1,CASSYVGQRSYNEQFF,TGTGCCAGCAGTTACGTAGGACAGCGTTCCTACAATGAGCAGTTCTTC
NA,TRBV2,TRBJ1-5,CAGAIGGSNQPQHF,TGTGCCGGGGCCATTGGGGGGAGCAATCAGCCCCAGCATTTT
TRBD1,TRBV7-2,TRBJ1-1,CASSLGVGTGREAFF,TGTGCCAGCAGCTTAGGCGTAGGGACAGGACGTGAAGCTTTCTTT
NA,TRBV4-2,TRBJ1-2,CASSQVARDYGYTF,TGTGCCAGCAGCCAAGTGGCCAGGGACTATGGCTACACCTTC
NA,TRBV5-6,TRBJ2-5,CASSLFPGRETQYF,TGTGCCAGCAGCTTGTTCCCTGGGAGAGAGACCCAGTACTTC
TRBD1,TRBV6-6,TRBJ1-1,CASQGAHNTEAFF,TGTGCCAGCCAGGGGGCGCATAACACTGAAGCTTTCTTT
NA,TRBV28,TRBJ1-2,CASTPTSGGYTF,TGTGCCAGCACCCCGACGTCAGGGGGCTACACCTTC
TRBD2,TRBV6-5,TRBJ2-3,CASSQLAGGPDTQYF,TGTGCCAGCAGCCAACTAGCGGGGGGGCCAGATACGCAGTATTTT
TRBD1,TRBV5-4,TRBJ1-2,CASSLAHRQGLDYGYTF,TGTGCCAGCAGCTTGGCTCACCGACAGGGGTTAGACTATGGCTACACCTTC
NA,TRBV7-2,TRBJ1-3,CASSLGGRRGNTIYF,TGTGCCAGCAGCTTAGGAGGGAGGAGAGGAAACACCATATATTTT
TRBD2,TRBV4-1,TRBJ2-5,CASSPLRGEMQETQYF,TGCGCCAGCAGTCCCTTGCGGGGGGAGATGCAAGAGACCCAGTACTTC
TRBD2,TRBV5-1,TRBJ2-2,CASSLEVGGTGELFF,TGCGCCAGCAGCTTGGAGGTCGGGGGGACCGGGGAGCTGTTTTTT
TRBD1,TRBV7-2,TRBJ2-4,CASSLAGTGEAKNIQYF,TGTGCCAGCAGCTTAGCTGGGACAGGGGAAGCCAAAAACATTCAGTACTTC
TRBD2,TRBV9,TRBJ2-1,CASSGRLATYNEQFF,TGTGCCAGCAGCGGAAGACTAGCGACCTACAATGAGCAGTTCTTC
TRBD1,TRBV6-1,TRBJ2-1,CASSEWWQGARNEQFF,TGTGCCAGCAGTGAGTGGTGGCAGGGGGCGCGTAATGAGCAGTTCTTC
NA,TRBV15,TRBJ1-4,CATSRDPDRPNEKLFF,TGTGCCACCAGCAGAGATCCCGACAGACCTAATGAAAAACTGTTTTTT
NA,TRBV4-3,TRBJ2-7,CASSQGLGSYEQYF,TGCGCCAGCAGCCAGGGTCTAGGATCCTACGAGCAGTACTTC
NA,TRBV7-8,TRBJ1-1,CASSLNPGVGGEAFF,TGTGCCAGCAGCCTTAACCCAGGTGTCGGGGGTGAAGCTTTCTTT
TRBD1,TRBV10-3,TRBJ1-1,CAISGQGVYGTEAFF,TGTGCCATCAGTGGACAGGGCGTGTATGGCACTGAAGCTTTCTTT
TRBD1,TRBV15,TRBJ1-1,CATSRDGQGAAFF,TGTGCCACCAGCAGGGACGGACAGGGGGCCGCTTTCTTT
NA,TRBV14,TRBJ1-6,CASSHGPYREAPYNSPLHF,TGTGCCAGCAGCCATGGACCCTACAGGGAAGCGCCCTATAATTCACCCCTCCACTTT
NA,TRBV9,TRBJ1-4,CASSPLQGTNEKLFF,TGTGCCAGCAGCCCACTCCAGGGTACTAATGAAAAACTGTTTTTT
NA,TRBV7-9,TRBJ2-1,CASSPRGGRDPNEQFF,TGTGCCAGCAGCCCCCGGGGAGGAAGGGACCCCAATGAGCAGTTCTTC
NA,TRBV7-2,TRBJ2-2,CASSVGLGFGELFF,TGTGCCAGCAGCGTGGGACTTGGGTTCGGGGAGCTGTTTTTT
TRBD2,TRBV29-1,TRBJ2-3,CSASLGTSGGETQYF,TGCAGCGCTAGTCTCGGGACTAGCGGGGGGGAGACGCAGTATTTT
NA,TRBV29-1,TRBJ1-2,CSVEDMRAGYGYTF,TGCAGCGTTGAAGATATGAGGGCAGGCTATGGCTACACCTTC
NA,TRBV6-1,TRBJ1-1,CASSWTAMNTEAFF,TGTGCCAGCAGCTGGACAGCGATGAACACTGAAGCTTTCTTT
NA,TRBV6-5,TRBJ1-5,CASSSGQSANQPQHF,TGTGCCAGCAGTTCTGGACAGAGTGCAAATCAGCCCCAGCATTTT
NA,TRBV4-3,TRBJ1-2,CASSQGPGDGNYGYTF,TGCGCCAGCAGCCAAGGGCCAGGGGATGGAAACTATGGCTACACCTTC
TRBD2,TRBV5-5,TRBJ2-2,CASSFTGGNTGELFF,TGTGCCAGCAGTTTTACGGGGGGGAACACCGGGGAGCTGTTTTTT
TRBD1,TRBV7-3,TRBJ2-7,CASSSSRDRAYEQYF,TGTGCCAGCAGCTCGTCCCGGGACAGGGCCTACGAGCAGTACTTC
TRBD1,TRBV6-6,TRBJ2-2,CASTNTGDTGELFF,TGTGCCAGCACTAATACAGGGGACACCGGGGAGCTGTTTTTT